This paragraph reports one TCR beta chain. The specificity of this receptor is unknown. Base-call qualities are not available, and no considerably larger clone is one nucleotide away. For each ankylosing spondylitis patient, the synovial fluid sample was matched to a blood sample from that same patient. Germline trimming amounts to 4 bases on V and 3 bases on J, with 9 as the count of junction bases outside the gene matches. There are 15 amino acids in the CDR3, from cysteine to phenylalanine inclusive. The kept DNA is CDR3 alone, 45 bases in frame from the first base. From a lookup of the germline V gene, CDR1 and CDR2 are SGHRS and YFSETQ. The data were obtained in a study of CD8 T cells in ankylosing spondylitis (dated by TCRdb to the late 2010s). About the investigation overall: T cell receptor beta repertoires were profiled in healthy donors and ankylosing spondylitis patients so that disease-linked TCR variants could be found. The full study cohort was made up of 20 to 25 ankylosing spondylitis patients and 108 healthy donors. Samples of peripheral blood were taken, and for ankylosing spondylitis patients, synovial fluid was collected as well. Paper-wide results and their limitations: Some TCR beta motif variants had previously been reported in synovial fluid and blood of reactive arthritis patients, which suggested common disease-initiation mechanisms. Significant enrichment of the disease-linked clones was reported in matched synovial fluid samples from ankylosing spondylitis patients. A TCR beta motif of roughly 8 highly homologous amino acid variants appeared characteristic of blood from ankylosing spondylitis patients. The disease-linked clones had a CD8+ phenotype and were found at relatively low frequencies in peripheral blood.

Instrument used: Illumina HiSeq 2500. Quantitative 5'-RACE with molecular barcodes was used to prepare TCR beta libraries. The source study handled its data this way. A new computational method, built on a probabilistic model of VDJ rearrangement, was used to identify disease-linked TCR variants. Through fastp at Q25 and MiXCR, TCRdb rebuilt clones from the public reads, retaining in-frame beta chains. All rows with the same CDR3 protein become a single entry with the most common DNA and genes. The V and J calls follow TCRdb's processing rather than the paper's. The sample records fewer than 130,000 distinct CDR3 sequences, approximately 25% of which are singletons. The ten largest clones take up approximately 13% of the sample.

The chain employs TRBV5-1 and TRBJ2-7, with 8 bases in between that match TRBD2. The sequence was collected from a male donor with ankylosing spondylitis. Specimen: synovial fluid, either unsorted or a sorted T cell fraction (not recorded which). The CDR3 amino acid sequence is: CASSQLSGMGYEQYF. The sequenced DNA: TGCGCCAGCAGCCAACTTAGCGGGATGGGCTACGAGCAGTACTTC.